The 12 T cell receptor beta chains given below trace back to one sample, sequenced in a study of shared clonotypes between healthy human individuals. TCRdb's table, derived via immunoSEQ multiplex PCR, lists solely in-frame clones and lacks some. This table holds hundreds of thousands of clones, about 92% found once. In the naive CD8 group, cells lacked CD45RO and were positively selected for CCR7, so terminally differentiated effector memory CD45RA+ cells were left out. Source material: naive CD8+ T cells sorted from blood. The source is a man under 40 in good health.

V is TRBV29-1 and J is TRBJ2-7; D gene uncertain. Looked up from germline, CDR1 is SQVTM and CDR2 is ANQGSEA. The V and J ends lost 3 bases and 9 bases respectively, with 12 bases between them. The CDR3 has 11 amino acids. CDR3 nucleotide sequence: TGCAGCGTTGAGATATCAGCACTGCAGTACTTC. It is translated as CSVEISALQYF.

This CDR3 reads CASSPTGFNEQFF. The CDR3 nucleotides read TGTGCCAGCAGTCCTACAGGGTTCAATGAGCAGTTCTTC. This chain connects TRBV11-2 to TRBJ2-1; TRBD1 is a possible D gene (6 bases). In germline, CDR1 is SGHAT, CDR2 FQNNGV. Trimming left V 6 bases short and J 6 bases short, with 12 bases between. The CDR3 covers 13 residues.

This chain joins TRBV25-1 and TRBJ2-1; 8 bases agree with TRBD2. Germline CDR1 reads MGHDK; CDR2 reads SYGVNS. The junction had 7 bases not matched to a gene; V was cut back by 4 bases and J by 8 bases. CDR3 length: 14 amino acids. CDR3 nucleotides: TGTGCCAGCAGTGTCGGGAGGGCCCTCGATGAGCAGTTCTTC. Translated: CASSVGRALDEQFF.

J is TRBJ1-5 and V is TRBV28; D remains ambiguous. The V end was cut by 5 bases, the J end by 5 bases, with 13 bases between. The CDR3 consists of 14 residues. Per germline, CDR1 MDHEN and CDR2 SYDVKM. As DNA, the CDR3 is TGTGCCAGCAGTATTACCCACAGTGATCAGCCCCAGCATTTT. This sequence encodes CASSITHSDQPQHF.

The chain uses TRBV7-9 and TRBJ2-3, with 14 bases aligning to TRBD2. Germline V gene lookup returns CDR1 SEHNR and CDR2 FQNEAQ (reference sequence). Trimming at V came to 0 bases and at J to 4 bases, leaving 0 bases not matched to a gene. The CDR3 is made up of 16 amino acids. CDR3 loop: CASSLAGLAGADTQYF. CDR3 in DNA: TGTGCCAGCAGCTTAGCGGGACTAGCGGGAGCAGATACGCAGTATTTT.

The chain couples TRBV7-6 to TRBJ2-7; a weak D match, TRBD2 (5 bases). The CDR3 has 16 amino acids. CDR1 is SGHVS and CDR2 is FNYEAQ in the germline V gene. V was trimmed by 2 bases and J by 3 bases, leaving 17 bases between them. The CDR3 region is CASSLSLLAEDYEQYF. DNA for the CDR3: TGTGCCAGCAGCTTATCTCTTCTGGCGGAGGACTACGAGCAGTACTTC.

The chain joins TRBV29-1 to TRBJ2-5, with TRBD1 as a possible D gene (6 bases). With 2 bases removed from V and 5 bases from J, the gap between germline ends came to 12 bases. The V gene's germline CDR1 is SQVTM and CDR2 ANQGSEA. This CDR3 is built from 13 residues. In DNA, the CDR3 is TGCAGCGTTGAAAGGCAGGGGCGGGAGACCCAGTACTTC. Protein product: CSVERQGRETQYF.

The rearrangement uses TRBV27 and TRBJ1-5; D gene uncertain. This CDR3 region has 14 residues. V was pared by 3 bases and J by 4 bases, with 10 bases between. Looked up from germline, CDR1 is MNHEY and CDR2 is SMNVEV (reference sequence). CDR3 sequence: CASSLVGLNQPQHF. The CDR3 DNA sequence: TGTGCCAGCAGTTTGGTGGGCCTAAATCAGCCCCAGCATTTT.

As to this clone: This specimen includes other DNA sequences encoding the same CDR3. V and J are TRBV7-9 and TRBJ2-7; D is possibly TRBD1 (5 bases). Per the germline V gene, CDR1 is SEHNR and CDR2 is FQNEAQ (reference sequence). V was clipped by 5 bases and J by 3 bases, with 11 bases between them. The CDR3 has 13 amino acids. The CDR3 sequence: CASSRTGDYEQYF. As DNA, the CDR3 is TGTGCCAGCAGCCGTACAGGAGACTACGAGCAGTACTTC.

The chain uses TRBV4-1 and TRBJ1-1; D is perhaps TRBD1 (6 bases). This CDR3 spans 18 amino acids. CDR1 and CDR2 from the germline V gene are MGHRA and YSYEKL. Deletions cut 1 base from V and 0 bases from J, with 18 bases between. The CDR3 is CASSQAGDPRGVNTEAFF. CDR3 coding DNA: TGCGCCAGCAGCCAAGCGGGGGACCCCAGGGGAGTGAACACTGAAGCTTTCTTT.

The chain employs TRBV29-1 and TRBJ2-4; D possibly corresponds to TRBD1 (6 bases). Germline lookup yields CDR1 SQVTM and CDR2 ANQGSEA. The CDR3 spans 15 residues. Trimming took 7 bases from V and 4 from J, leaving 20 bases between them. CDR3 coding DNA: TGCAGCGCGAGGGTCCGGGACAATGAAAAAAACATTCAGTACTTC. This gives the protein CSARVRDNEKNIQYF.

The CDR3 nucleotides read TGTGCCAGCAGCGTAGGCGAGGGCCAGCCCCAGCATTTT. Its translation: CASSVGEGQPQHF. V and J are TRBV9 and TRBJ1-5; D not certain. Germline V lookup: CDR1 SGDLS, CDR2 YYNGEE. With 0 bases removed from V and 7 bases from J, the gap between germline ends came to 8 bases. This CDR3 contains 13 residues.